These T cell receptor beta chains were read from a single sample in a study of beta chain features in type 1 diabetes. The assay was immunoSEQ multiplex PCR, and TCRdb's table has in-frame clones only and misses some. The sample includes around 170,000 clones, 8.5% to 10% of them seen just once. Sequencing input: central memory CD4+ T cells from blood. The receptor set was obtained from a woman in her thirties with type 1 diabetes. Both conserved end residues are part of each CDR3. A D gene is named only where the DNA matches it firmly. The size entry is marked missing in some rows and otherwise reads once, few, many or a size class.

cdr3_aa | cdr3_nt | clone_size | j_call | v_call | d_call
CASSLAHGSQETQYF | TGTGCCAGCAGCTTAGCGCATGGCAGCCAAGAGACCCAGTACTTC | NA | TRBJ2-5 | TRBV7-6 | NA
CASSTGTDTQYF | TGTGCCAGTAGTACGGGCACAGATACGCAGTATTTT | NA | TRBJ2-3 | TRBV19 | NA
CASSLAGQPQHF | TGTGCCAGCAGTTTGGCGGGCCAGCCCCAGCATTTT | few | TRBJ1-5 | TRBV28 | NA
CSVGPGLAGEATDTQYF | TGCAGCGTGGGTCCGGGACTAGCGGGAGAGGCGACAGATACGCAGTATTTT | few | TRBJ2-3 | TRBV29-1 | TRBD2
CASSSTSGRSYEQYF | TGTGCCAGCTCCAGTACTAGCGGGAGATCCTACGAGCAGTACTTC | NA | TRBJ2-7 | TRBV18 | TRBD2
CASSPPFNTEAFF | TGTGCCAGCAGCCCCCCGTTTAACACTGAAGCTTTCTTT | few | TRBJ1-1 | TRBV11-3 | NA
CSVPSGSGGYEQYF | TGCAGCGTTCCTAGCGGGAGTGGGGGCTACGAGCAGTACTTC | NA | TRBJ2-7 | TRBV29-1 | TRBD2
CASSFGTAEETQYF | TGTGCCAGCAGTTTTGGGACTGCAGAAGAGACCCAGTACTTC | few | TRBJ2-5 | TRBV6-5 | NA
CASSLIVWRAPTGELFF | TGTGCCAGCAGCTTAATCGTCTGGAGGGCCCCCACCGGGGAGCTGTTTTTT | NA | TRBJ2-2 | TRBV11-3 | NA
CASSQLGQQGNQPQHF | TGCGCCAGCAGCCAATTAGGGCAACAGGGCAATCAGCCCCAGCATTTT | few | TRBJ1-5 | TRBV4-1 | NA
CASSLGLGPYNEQFF | TGTGCCAGCAGCCTCGGACTAGGGCCCTACAATGAGCAGTTCTTC | few | TRBJ2-1 | TRBV11-2 | TRBD2
CASSDRGYYEQYF | TGTGCCAGCAGTGACAGGGGATACTACGAGCAGTACTTC | few | TRBJ2-7 | TRBV5-4 | TRBD1
CSARAGGWMFF | TGCAGTGCACGAGCGGGAGGGTGGATGTTCTTC | few | TRBJ2-1 | TRBV20-1 | TRBD2
CASSRYFQGANTGELFF | TGCGCCAGCAGCCGATACTTCCAGGGGGCGAACACCGGGGAGCTGTTTTTT | many | TRBJ2-2 | TRBV4-1 | TRBD1
CASSRDSHTGELFF | TGCGCCAGCAGCAGGGACAGCCACACCGGGGAGCTGTTTTTT | NA | TRBJ2-2 | TRBV5-1 | TRBD1
CASSLGQTQETQYF | TGTGCCAGCAGCTTGGGACAGACTCAAGAGACCCAGTACTTC | NA | TRBJ2-5 | TRBV5-4 | NA
CASTPPWAFTGELFF | TGTGCCAGCACCCCCCCCTGGGCCTTCACCGGGGAGCTGTTTTTT | few | TRBJ2-2 | TRBV11-3 | NA
CASSLETSGGKAQYF | TGTGCCAGCAGTCTGGAGACTAGCGGGGGAAAGGCCCAGTACTTC | many | TRBJ2-5 | TRBV2 | TRBD2
CASSLTGEVFDYGYTF | TGCGCCAGCAGCTTAACAGGGGAGGTGTTCGACTATGGCTACACCTTC | NA | TRBJ1-2 | TRBV5-1 | TRBD1
CASSDYGGPSTDTQYF | TGTGCCAGCAGTGACTACGGCGGGCCTAGCACAGATACGCAGTATTTT | NA | TRBJ2-3 | TRBV6-6 | NA
CASSQDGLETWSYTF | TGTGCCAGCAGCCAAGATGGCCTAGAAACCTGGAGCTACACCTTC | few | TRBJ1-2 | TRBV4-2 | NA
CASSPHRGGWEQYF | TGTGCCAGCAGTCCCCATAGGGGTGGATGGGAGCAGTACTTC | NA | TRBJ2-7 | TRBV6-5 | NA
CASSQDKWTSWNNEQFF | TGTGCCAGCAGCCAAGATAAGTGGACTAGCTGGAACAATGAGCAGTTCTTC | few | TRBJ2-1 | TRBV4-2 | TRBD2
CAWRSGLAGGETQYF | TGTGCCTGGAGAAGTGGGCTAGCGGGAGGGGAGACCCAGTACTTC | few | TRBJ2-5 | TRBV30 | TRBD2
CASSPGQGRSSTDTQYF | TGTGCCAGCAGCCCAGGACAGGGCCGGTCTAGCACAGATACGCAGTATTTT | few | TRBJ2-3 | TRBV27 | TRBD1
CASSRFAVPDLNEQFF | TGTGCCAGCAGCCGATTTGCGGTCCCAGACCTCAATGAGCAGTTCTTC | few | TRBJ2-1 | TRBV14 | NA
CASSVSYEQYF | TGTGCCAGCAGTGTGAGCTACGAGCAGTACTTC | few | TRBJ2-7 | TRBV2 | NA
CSVETASGSLGNEQFF | TGCAGCGTTGAAACGGCTAGCGGGAGCCTAGGGAATGAGCAGTTCTTC | NA | TRBJ2-1 | TRBV29-1 | TRBD2
CSVLKMNTEAFF | TGCAGCGTTCTTAAAATGAACACTGAAGCTTTCTTT | few | TRBJ1-1 | TRBV29-1 | NA
CASSEWGRGVYGYTF | TGTGCCAGCAGTGAATGGGGCAGGGGCGTCTATGGCTACACCTTC | few | TRBJ1-2 | TRBV2 | NA
CASSEMTGPGDEQFF | TGTGCCAGCAGCGAGATGACAGGACCCGGCGATGAGCAGTTCTTC | NA | TRBJ2-1 | TRBV28 | NA
CASSRLAGIGTDTQYF | TGTGCCAGCAGTCGACTAGCGGGAATAGGCACAGATACGCAGTATTTT | NA | TRBJ2-3 | TRBV6-6 | TRBD2
CASSQVRGTSGREQYF | TGCGCCAGCAGCCAAGTTAGGGGGACTAGCGGGAGAGAACAGTACTTC | NA | TRBJ2-7 | TRBV4-1 | TRBD2
CAWSRGQEFTDTQYF | TGTGCCTGGAGTCGAGGACAGGAATTCACAGATACGCAGTATTTT | NA | TRBJ2-3 | TRBV30 | TRBD1
CASSDLAGVYEQYF | TGTGCCAGCAGTGATCTAGCGGGAGTCTACGAGCAGTACTTC | few | TRBJ2-7 | TRBV2 | TRBD2
CASSHRGQHYEQYF | TGTGCCAGCAGCCACCGGGGACAGCATTACGAGCAGTACTTC | few | TRBJ2-7 | TRBV11-3 | TRBD1
CASSPLAGSYNEQFF | TGTGCCAGTAGCCCCCTAGCAGGCTCCTACAATGAGCAGTTCTTC | few | TRBJ2-1 | TRBV19 | NA
CAWTLEALQETQYF | TGTGCCTGGACCCTGGAGGCACTTCAAGAGACCCAGTACTTC | NA | TRBJ2-5 | TRBV30 | NA
CASSTLQGATEAFF | TGCGCCAGCAGCACCCTACAGGGGGCCACTGAAGCTTTCTTT | NA | TRBJ1-1 | TRBV5-1 | TRBD1
CASSRDRPDTGELFF | TGTGCCAGCAGTCGAGACAGACCGGACACCGGGGAGCTGTTTTTT | NA | TRBJ2-2 | TRBV6-6 | NA
CASSPTGTVLYGYTF | TGTGCCAGCAGCCCCACGGGTACCGTCCTTTATGGCTACACCTTC | NA | TRBJ1-2 | TRBV9 | NA
CAWRGTGARAFF | TGTGCCTGGAGAGGAACAGGGGCGAGGGCTTTCTTT | few | TRBJ1-1 | TRBV30 | TRBD1
CASSFGGQTNEKLFF | TGTGCCAGCAGCTTCGGTGGACAGACTAATGAAAAACTGTTTTTT | few | TRBJ1-4 | TRBV7-9 | NA
CASSPPPTGVMGQPQHF | TGTGCCAGCAGTCCCCCCCCGACAGGTGTAATGGGTCAGCCCCAGCATTTT | NA | TRBJ1-5 | TRBV28 | NA
CASSLGTVAYNEQFF | TGTGCCAGCAGTTTGGGGACAGTCGCCTACAATGAGCAGTTCTTC | NA | TRBJ2-1 | TRBV27 | TRBD1
CASSPGGAPENIQYF | TGCGCCAGCAGCCCGGGGGGGGCTCCCGAAAACATTCAGTACTTC | NA | TRBJ2-4 | TRBV5-1 | TRBD2
CASSLGLAGGSGELFF | TGTGCCAGCAGCCTCGGACTAGCGGGAGGGTCCGGGGAGCTGTTTTTT | few | TRBJ2-2 | TRBV2 | TRBD2
CASSPQQKTQYF | TGTGCCAGCTCACCACAACAGAAGACGCAGTATTTT | few | TRBJ2-3 | TRBV18 | NA
CASSPSGWTSGRGNEQFF | TGTGCCAGCAGCCCTAGTGGGTGGACTAGCGGGAGGGGCAATGAGCAGTTCTTC | NA | TRBJ2-1 | TRBV7-9 | TRBD2
CASSPRSSGSGETQYF | TGTGCCAGCTCACCGCGGTCTAGCGGGAGCGGAGAGACCCAGTACTTC | NA | TRBJ2-5 | TRBV18 | TRBD2
CASRRQGSGNTIYF | TGTGCCAGCAGAAGACAGGGCTCTGGAAACACCATATATTTT | few | TRBJ1-3 | TRBV6-5 | TRBD1
CASSMTGTGANVLTF | TGTGCCAGTAGTATGACAGGGACTGGGGCCAACGTCCTGACTTTC | NA | TRBJ2-6 | TRBV19 | TRBD1
CASSYVGQGRDF | TGTGCCAGCAGCTACGTGGGACAGGGGCGAGATTTT | NA | TRBJ1-1 | TRBV5-4 | TRBD1
CASRQNTNQPQHF | TGTGCCAGCAGACAGAACACCAATCAGCCCCAGCATTTT | NA | TRBJ1-5 | TRBV6-5 | NA
CASSWGTSGTDTQYF | TGTGCCAGCAGCTGGGGGACTAGCGGGACAGATACGCAGTATTTT | few | TRBJ2-3 | TRBV11-3 | TRBD2
CASSAIYLGADTQYF | TGTGCCAGCAGTGCCATCTATCTAGGGGCTGATACGCAGTATTTT | NA | TRBJ2-3 | TRBV2 | NA
CASSYSGTGVYGYTF | TGTGCCAGCAGTTACTCGGGAACAGGGGTCTATGGCTACACCTTC | few | TRBJ1-2 | TRBV6-5 | TRBD1
CASSARTGRINYNEQFF | TGTGCCAGCAGCGCCCGGACAGGCAGGATCAATTACAATGAGCAGTTCTTC | NA | TRBJ2-1 | TRBV7-8 | TRBD1
CASSAGYEQYF | TGTGCCAGCAGTGCCGGGTACGAGCAGTACTTC | few | TRBJ2-7 | TRBV27 | NA